What follows are 25 T cell receptor beta chains derived from one specimen sequenced in a study of blood T cells in healthy people across ages. A second PCR of roughly 7 to 11 cycles used a sample-barcoded 5' primer and a J-beta primer mix. TCRdb analysed the 5' RACE reads with MiXCR anew, one entry per CDR3 protein. The sample lists about 580,000 distinct CDR3 sequences; roughly 48% were seen once. Input material: blood. Receptors originate from an elderly man in good health.

The chain employs TRBV6-6 and TRBJ2-1, with 9 nucleotides matching TRBD2. There are 15 residues in the CDR3. Germline-derived CDR1 and CDR2 are MNHNY and SVGAGI (reference sequence). Unmatched junction bases numbered 6, after V lost 3 bases and J lost 6 bases. For the CDR3, the DNA is TGTGCCAGCAGTTATAGCGGGAGTTTGTCCAATGAGCAGTTCTTC. This gives the protein CASSYSGSLSNEQFF.

This chain uses TRBV12-3 or TRBV12-4 with TRBJ2-7, with D perhaps being TRBD1 or TRBD2 (5 bases each). The V and J ends lost 5 bases and 0 bases respectively, with 17 bases between them. The CDR3 extends over 16 amino acids. The CDR3 DNA follows: TGTGCCAGCAGTCACCATGTTGGGGGAAACTCCTACGAGCAGTACTTC. It encodes CASSHHVGGNSYEQYF.

Written as DNA, the CDR3 is TGCAGCGTCACTCTCCAAGAGACCCAGTACTTC. It yields the protein CSVTLQETQYF. The gene calls are TRBV29-1 and TRBJ2-5; D is unclear. Germline V gene lookup returns CDR1 SQVTM and CDR2 ANQGSEA. CDR3 length equals 11 residues. V was trimmed by 6 bases and J by 1 base, leaving 6 bases between them. Full variable domain (rest looked up from reference TRBV29-1 and TRBJ2-5): SAVISQKPSRDICQRGTSLTIQCQVDSQVTMMFWYRQQPGQSLTLIATANQGSEATYESGFVIDKFPISRPNLTFSTLTVSNMSPEDSSIYLCSVTLQETQYFGPGTRLLVL.

This clonotype occurred a few times. Possible read error: a much larger clone is one base away. V is TRBV6-6 and J is TRBJ2-7; TRBD2 might be the D (6 bases). Germline CDR1 is MNHNY and CDR2 is SVGAGI (reference sequence). There are 16 residues in the CDR3. The V end was cut by 0 bases, the J end by 1 base, with 13 bases between. CDR3 sequence reads: CASSYSAGRPSYEQYF. The CDR3 DNA reads TGTGCCAGCAGTTACTCCGCGGGGAGGCCTTCCTACGAGCAGTACTTC.

In this sample, this clonotype turned up many times. The chain is built from TRBV7-9 and TRBJ2-7; 11 positions match TRBD2. Germline V gene data show CDR1 as SEHNR and CDR2 as FQNEAQ (reference sequence). V gave up 0 bases and J gave up 3 bases; unmatched junction bases: 1. This CDR3 contains 15 residues. This chain's CDR3 is CASSLAGTSGYEQYF. DNA of the CDR3: TGTGCCAGCAGCTTAGCAGGGACTAGCGGCTACGAGCAGTACTTC.

This clonotype has a handful of counts. Written as DNA, the CDR3 is TGTGCCAGCAGTTCGGGACTAGCGGGGGAGTGGGGCAATGAGCAGTTCTTC. Protein: CASSSGLAGEWGNEQFF. The V and J genes are TRBV12-3 or TRBV12-4 and TRBJ2-1; 14 bases agree with TRBD2. The CDR3 contains 17 residues. V shed 4 bases and J 6 bases; nucleotides not matched to a gene: 8.

This clonotype showed up many times. J is TRBJ2-1 and V is TRBV9; 9 bases match TRBD2. This CDR3 contains 13 residues. CDR1 is SGDLS, CDR2 YYNGEE, per germline. V lost 6 bases and J lost 4; bases outside the gene matches: 2. Here the CDR3 reads CASTSGVYNEQFF. The DNA of the CDR3 is TGTGCCAGCACTAGCGGGGTTTACAATGAGCAGTTCTTC.

The J gene is TRBJ1-2, the V gene TRBV5-1; no clear D gene. The germline V gene has CDR1 SGHRS and CDR2 YFSETQ. The CDR3 sequence is 17 residues long. V gave up 0 bases and J gave up 1 base, with 16 bases separating them. CDR3 coding DNA: TGCGCCAGCAGCTTGGGGGTTGCGGCTTCCCGTAACTATGGCTACACCTTC. It is translated as CASSLGVAASRNYGYTF.

This chain connects TRBV20-1 to TRBJ1-5; TRBD1 aligns across 7 bases. The CDR3 consists of 14 residues. Trimming cost V 0 bases and J 5 bases; bases outside gene matches: 4. The germline gives CDR1 DFQATT, CDR2 SNEGSKA (reference sequence). The CDR3 protein is CSARDDRVDQPQHF. CDR3 DNA sequence: TGCAGTGCTAGAGATGACAGGGTTGATCAGCCCCAGCATTTT.

This chain uses TRBV12-3 or TRBV12-4 with TRBJ2-7; 11 positions match TRBD1. CDR3 length equals 17 residues. With 0 bases clipped from V and 3 bases from J, the junction kept 7 bases outside the gene matches. The CDR3: CASSLAPGQGALYEQYF. DNA for the CDR3: TGTGCCAGCAGTTTAGCGCCCGGACAGGGGGCCCTCTACGAGCAGTACTTC.

This clonotype was observed a few times. The gene calls are TRBV20-1 and TRBJ2-7; the match to TRBD2 covers 7 bases. Trimming cost V 6 bases and J 3 bases; bases outside gene matches: 11. Germline V lookup: CDR1 DFQATT, CDR2 SNEGSKA (reference sequence). This CDR3 has 14 amino acids. CDR3 sequence: CSATRLARFYEQYF. The CDR3 DNA reads TGCAGTGCAACCCGACTAGCTAGATTCTACGAGCAGTACTTC.

V and J are TRBV2 and TRBJ1-2; D might be TRBD1 (6 bases). This CDR3 is built from 13 residues. Trimming took 5 bases from V and 1 from J, leaving 8 bases between them. Germline lookup yields CDR1 SNHLY and CDR2 FYNNEI. In nucleotides, the CDR3 is TGTGCCAGCAGTCACAGGGTTAACTATGGCTACACCTTC. Protein: CASSHRVNYGYTF.

This clonotype was detected once. V and J are TRBV9 and TRBJ2-5, with D perhaps matching TRBD1 or TRBD2 (5 bases each). The CDR3 runs 15 residues. Trimming left V 4 bases short and J 11 bases short, with 24 bases between. CDR1 is SGDLS, CDR2 YYNGEE, per germline. CDR3 residues: CASSPDIGEYNEQYF. The CDR3 bases are TGTGCCAGCAGCCCCGATATAGGGGAGTACAATGAGCAGTACTTC. The full variable domain, completed using reference TRBV9 and TRBJ2-5, is DSGVTQTPKHLITATGQRVTLRCSPRSGDLSVYWYQQSLDQGLQFLIQYYNGEERAKGNILERFSAQQFPDLHSELNLSSLELGDSALYFCASSPDIGEYNEQYFGPGTRLLVL.

This clonotype was seen a few times. The chain recombines TRBV6-5 with TRBJ1-2; 12 bases agree with TRBD1. This CDR3 has 15 residues. CDR1 is MNHEY, CDR2 SVGAGI, per germline. Unmatched junction bases numbered 5, after V lost 1 base and J lost 8 bases. CDR3 DNA: TGTGCCAGCAGTTACTGGGACAGGGGGCGTCGGGGCTACACCTTC. Translating it yields CASSYWDRGRRGYTF.

This clonotype was observed a single time. The CDR3 protein is CASSQGTSGGASEQFF. CDR3 in DNA: TGTGCCAGCAGCCAAGGGACTAGCGGGGGGGCAAGTGAGCAGTTCTTC. The V and J genes are TRBV3-1 and TRBJ2-1; 15 bases are a match to TRBD2. The germline CDR1 and CDR2 sequences are LGHDT and YNNKEL (reference sequence). The junction had 4 bases not matched to a gene; V was cut back by 1 base and J by 9 bases. There are 16 residues in the CDR3.

This clonotype showed up just a few times. The rearrangement joins TRBV29-1 to TRBJ2-7; 10 bases align to TRBD1. V shed 0 bases, J shed 2 bases, and the junction held 1 base outside the gene matches. Germline CDR1 reads SQVTM; CDR2 reads ANQGSEA. CDR3 size: 14 residues. The CDR3 DNA is TGCAGCGTTGAAGAAGGACAGGGGGCCTACGAGCAGTACTTC. It specifies CSVEEGQGAYEQYF.

The rearrangement joins TRBV29-1 to TRBJ2-2, with 13 bases that match TRBD2. Germline V lookup: CDR1 SQVTM, CDR2 ANQGSEA. The J segment lost 3 bases and the V segment lost 7 bases, leaving 2 bases of the junction unmatched. The CDR3 spans 14 residues. The CDR3, as DNA: TGCAGCGCCGGACTAGCGGGAGACACCGGGGAGCTGTTTTTT. Translation gives CSAGLAGDTGELFF.

The chain has TRBV6-2 or TRBV6-3 and TRBJ2-1, with D perhaps TRBD2 (6 bases). This CDR3 comprises 15 residues. From germline, CDR1 is MNHEY and CDR2 SVGEGT. The V end was cut by 5 bases, the J end by 5 bases, with 16 bases between. In DNA form, the CDR3 reads TGTGCCAGCAGTCGTGCGGGAAGGGGAAACAATGAGCAGTTCTTC. This translates into CASSRAGRGNNEQFF.

V and J are TRBV3-1 and TRBJ2-3; tentatively, D is TRBD1 (5 bases). The germline CDR1 and CDR2 sequences are LGHDT and YNNKEL (reference sequence). This CDR3 is 14 amino acids long. Trimming shortened V by 4 bases and J by 2 bases, and 10 bases separated the two germline ends. CDR3 nucleotides: TGTGCCAGCAGCCCACCCAGGGTCACAGATACGCAGTATTTT. It encodes CASSPPRVTDTQYF.

V gene TRBV6-5 combines with J gene TRBJ2-5, with D perhaps TRBD2 (5 bases). Germline V gives CDR1 MNHEY, CDR2 SVGAGI. The V and J ends lost 10 bases and 11 bases respectively, with 32 bases between them. This CDR3 is built from 16 residues. CDR3 region: CATKRGWERVGNEQYF. The CDR3 nucleotides read TGTGCCACCAAACGGGGATGGGAAAGGGTGGGCAATGAGCAGTACTTC.

The CDR3 is CASSLDRFQETQYF. CDR3 nucleotide sequence: TGTGCCAGCAGCTTAGATCGCTTTCAAGAGACCCAGTACTTC. V usage is TRBV7-2 and J usage is TRBJ2-5; no firm D call. The CDR3 extends over 14 amino acids. CDR1 is SGHTA and CDR2 is FQGNSA in the germline V gene. Between the trimmed V and J ends, which lost 1 base and 2 bases, there was a span of 8 bases.

Comment on this clonotype: With a much larger clone just one base away, this may be a read error. This rearrangement joins TRBV6-6 to TRBJ2-7; TRBD1 or TRBD2 may be the D gene (5 bases each). The CDR3 runs to 14 residues. The V and J ends lost 2 bases and 7 bases respectively, with 15 bases between them. The germline CDR1 and CDR2 sequences are MNHNY and SVGAGI (reference sequence). The CDR3 DNA reads TGTGCCAGCAGTTACGGGGGATCCTACAATGAGCAGTACTTC. It codes for CASSYGGSYNEQYF.

The rearrangement uses TRBV29-1 and TRBJ1-4; the D is unclear. V gave up 5 bases and J gave up 5 bases, with 12 bases separating them. The germline gives CDR1 SQVTM, CDR2 ANQGSEA. The CDR3 has 13 amino acids. In nucleotides, the CDR3 is TGCAGCGTTCGGGCCTCGAGGAATGAAAAACTGTTTTTT. This codes for CSVRASRNEKLFF.

The genes are TRBV29-1 and TRBJ1-2; 7 nucleotides match TRBD1. Germline CDR1 reads SQVTM; CDR2 reads ANQGSEA. The CDR3 is 12 residues long. V gave up 6 bases and J gave up 4 bases; unmatched junction bases: 5. CDR3 nucleotide sequence: TGCAGCGTGGGACAGACTACCTATGGCTACACCTTC. It translates to CSVGQTTYGYTF.

This clonotype was recorded a few times. One base away lies a much larger clone, so this may be a sequencing read error. J is TRBJ2-7 and V is TRBV6-5; TRBD2 matches at 11 bases. Germline V gene lookup returns CDR1 MNHEY and CDR2 SVGAGI. This CDR3 has 15 residues. Losses at the gene ends were 6 bases for V and 7 bases for J; bases not matched to a gene: 11. DNA for the CDR3: TGTGCCAGCAGCAATAGCGGGAGGGCCGTAAGTGAGCAGTACTTC. The encoded protein is CASSNSGRAVSEQYF.